Described below is a single TCR beta chain sequence and its context. The sample comes from a study of beta chain features in type 1 diabetes. The isolated RNA, all of it, was reverse transcribed, so expressed TCRB transcripts were what got sequenced. The repertoire was sequenced with immunoSEQ multiplex PCR; TCRdb's copy has only in-frame clones and lacks some. In the table there are around 58,000 clones, 59% of which are singletons. J gave up 4 bases and V 4 bases, and 6 bases lay outside the gene matches. The CDR3 is made up of 15 amino acids. Per germline, CDR1 SGHTA and CDR2 FQGNSA. This sequence was found in a young woman in good health. The source material was Tregs from blood. This chain uses TRBV7-2 with TRBJ2-1, with 8 bases matching TRBD2. CDR3 DNA: TGTGCCAGCAGCTCACGGGGGGGGGTTTACAATGAGCAGTTCTTC. It specifies CASSSRGGVYNEQFF.